Sequencing of this T cell receptor (beta chain) was carried out in a study of OX40 agonist ivuxolimab in advanced cancers. Overall study context: Three patients responded partially, comprising one with hepatocellular carcinoma and two with cutaneous melanoma.

In germline, CDR1 is SEHNR, CDR2 FQNEAQ (reference sequence). Deletions cut 2 bases from V and 0 bases from J, with 12 bases between. The CDR3 runs 16 residues. Study-wide findings and caveats: The mean number of expanded clones was higher in CD8+ T cells than in CD4+. At 0.1 to 3.0 mg/kg and by week 6, CD4+ and CD8+ T cells in the blood had expanded clonally.

Assay used: immunoSEQ multiplex PCR; TCRdb lists only in-frame clones, some missing. The sample records 100,000 or so clones, around 96% being singletons. On this clone: What it recognizes is unknown.

The TCR was taken from an adult with an advanced solid tumor such as melanoma, head and neck, liver or kidney cancer. This chain joins TRBV7-9 and TRBJ2-3, with D unclear. The starting material was CD4+ or CD8+ T cells sorted from blood, obtained in a trial of the OX40 agonist ivuxolimab. The CDR3: CASSLLGGSSTDTQYF. The CDR3 DNA follows: TGTGCCAGCAGCTTATTGGGTGGATCTAGCACAGATACGCAGTATTTT.